These 22 T cell receptor beta chains share one sample of origin, sequenced in a study of spatial heterogeneity in lung cancer. General study points: In tumors, expanded intratumoral alpha and beta TCR counts tracked mutation counts.

Using its own MiXCR run on the 5' RACE reads, TCRdb lists one record per CDR3 protein. The profile shows about 14,000 distinct CDR3 sequences, 3% to 4% of them singletons. The time point is: sample taken at primary tumor resection. These receptors have no known antigen. Sample: lung tumor tissue, taken at surgery. These receptors originate from a male donor with early-stage non-small cell lung cancer.

This clonotype showed up many times. The rearrangement uses TRBV12-3 or TRBV12-4 and TRBJ1-2; a possible D gene is TRBD1 (5 bases). The CDR3 runs 9 residues. Deletions cut 7 bases from V and 14 bases from J, with 11 bases between. As DNA, the CDR3 is TGTGCCAGCACCGTACAGGTTACCTTC. It specifies CASTVQVTF.

This clonotype was found many times. The rearrangement joins TRBV11-2 to TRBJ2-7, with 7 nucleotides matching TRBD1. Germline CDR1 is SGHAT and CDR2 is FQNNGV. The CDR3 has 14 residues. The junction had 4 bases not matched to a gene; V was cut back by 1 base and J by 4 bases. The DNA for the CDR3 is TGTGCCAGCAGCTTAGGGGACAGAGTATACGAGCAGTACTTC. This sequence encodes CASSLGDRVYEQYF.

This clonotype has only a few counts. The V gene is TRBV2, the J gene TRBJ2-3; 8 bases are shared with TRBD2. The CDR3 covers 15 residues. The germline CDR1 and CDR2 sequences are SNHLY and FYNNEI. The V gene end was trimmed by 5 bases and the J gene end by 0 bases; junction bases not matched to a gene: 4. The CDR3, as DNA: TGTGCCAGCAGTAGTACGGGGGGGAGCACAGATACGCAGTATTTT. Its translation is CASSSTGGSTDTQYF.

In its sample, this clonotype was seen many times. The chain is built from TRBV9 and TRBJ2-1; TRBD1 matches 7 bases. Germline V gene sequence: CDR1 SGDLS, CDR2 YYNGEE. Trimming took 4 bases from V and 4 from J; bases not matched to a gene: 8. The CDR3 spans 15 residues. Here the CDR3 reads CASSPRDRTYNEQFF. The CDR3 DNA reads as TGTGCCAGCAGCCCCCGGGACAGAACTTACAATGAGCAGTTCTTC.

Many counts were recorded for this clonotype. The chain joins TRBV30 to TRBJ2-1, with TRBD2 matching over 9 bases. Germline CDR1 GTSNPN, CDR2 SVGIG (reference sequence). The CDR3 runs 18 residues. The trim removed 0 bases at V and 5 bases at J, leaving 14 bases unmatched. CDR3 protein: CAWSVRLTWRGGHNEQFF. CDR3 DNA: TGTGCCTGGAGTGTCAGACTGACATGGCGGGGGGGCCACAATGAGCAGTTCTTC.

This clonotype turned up a few times. This chain uses TRBV7-2 with TRBJ2-2, with 8 bases that match TRBD2. V dropped 5 bases and J dropped 2; count of bases not matched to a gene: 7. The CDR3 runs 16 residues. In germline, CDR1 is SGHTA, CDR2 FQGNSA. Written as DNA, the CDR3 is TGTGCCAGCAGCCAGCAGGCGGGGGGAAACACCGGGGAGCTGTTTTTT. It yields the protein CASSQQAGGNTGELFF.

This clonotype was picked up many times. This rearrangement joins TRBV10-3 to TRBJ2-3; no clear D. Germline CDR1 reads ENHRY; CDR2 reads SYGVKD. V shed 9 bases and J shed 0 bases, with 10 bases lying between them. The CDR3 extends over 13 amino acids. The CDR3 spells CAISIASTDTQYF. CDR3 nucleotide sequence: TGTGCCATTTCCATCGCTAGCACAGATACGCAGTATTTT.

This clonotype was recorded many times. V gene TRBV7-2 combines with J gene TRBJ1-2; TRBD1 matches 8 bases. The J segment lost 4 bases and the V segment lost 4 bases, leaving 11 bases of the junction unmatched. Looked up from germline, CDR1 is SGHTA and CDR2 is FQGNSA. There are 16 residues in the CDR3. The CDR3: CASSWSRTGKIYGYTF. In nucleotides, the CDR3 is TGTGCCAGCAGCTGGAGCCGGACAGGGAAAATCTATGGCTACACCTTC. Based on the CDR3 plus reference TRBV7-2 and TRBJ1-2, the full variable domain is GAGVSQSPSNKVTEKGKDVELRCDPISGHTALYWYRQSLGQGLEFLIYFQGNSAPDKSGLPSDRFSAERTGGSVSTLTIQRTQQEDSAVYLCASSWSRTGKIYGYTFGSGTRLTVV.

This clonotype was observed at least ten times. The rearrangement joins TRBV11-2 to TRBJ2-5; 13 nucleotides align to TRBD2. With 5 bases clipped from V and 1 base from J, the junction kept 1 base outside the gene matches. This CDR3 comprises 15 residues. Per the germline V gene, CDR1 is SGHAT and CDR2 is FQNNGV. CDR3 region: CASSRLAGGQETQYF. CDR3 coding DNA: TGTGCCAGCAGCCGACTAGCGGGGGGCCAAGAGACCCAGTACTTC.

Many counts were recorded for this clonotype. The V gene is TRBV6-5, the J gene TRBJ2-7; TRBD2 aligns across 7 bases. Germline CDR1 MNHEY, CDR2 SVGAGI. The CDR3 sequence is 15 residues long. V gave up 0 bases and J gave up 0 bases; unmatched junction bases: 2. The DNA of the CDR3 is TGTGCCAGCAGTTACTCTTGGACTAGCTCCTACGAGCAGTACTTC. The encoded protein is CASSYSWTSSYEQYF.

This clonotype was detected ten times or more. The rearrangement links TRBV27 to TRBJ2-2; possible D gene TRBD2, 6 bases. V gave up 5 bases and J gave up 2 bases, with 15 bases separating them. This CDR3 comprises 16 residues. CDR1 is MNHEY and CDR2 is SMNVEV in the germline V gene (reference sequence). This chain's CDR3 is CASSPWGELNTGELFF. In DNA form, the CDR3 reads TGTGCCAGCAGTCCATGGGGGGAGCTCAACACCGGGGAGCTGTTTTTT.

Many counts were recorded for this clonotype. The J gene is TRBJ2-3, the V gene TRBV6-2 or TRBV6-3; 9 nucleotides line up with TRBD1. The CDR3 is 16 amino acids. The germline V gene encodes CDR1 MNHEY and CDR2 SVGEGT. The trim removed 5 bases at V and 2 bases at J, leaving 8 bases unmatched. The CDR3 sequence: CASSQRWTGATDTQYF. DNA for the CDR3: TGTGCCAGCAGTCAACGGTGGACAGGGGCCACAGATACGCAGTATTTT.

This clonotype was seen many times. V is TRBV4-2 and J is TRBJ1-2, with 9 bases fitting TRBD1. The length of the CDR3 is 14 residues. The V gene end was trimmed by 0 bases and the J gene end by 9 bases; junction bases not matched to a gene: 5. CDR1 and CDR2 (germline): LGHNA, YNFKEQ. As DNA, the CDR3 is TGTGCCAGCAGCCAAGATGGGACAGGGATTAGCTACACCTTC. It codes for CASSQDGTGISYTF.

This clonotype came up many times. The chain uses TRBV2 and TRBJ2-6, with 7 bases fitting TRBD2. CDR1 is SNHLY and CDR2 is FYNNEI in the germline V gene. Trimming at V came to 4 bases and at J to 13 bases, leaving 7 bases not matched to a gene. This CDR3 contains 13 residues. The CDR3 region is CASSVGGGRVLTF. The CDR3 DNA reads TGTGCCAGCAGTGTCGGGGGAGGGAGAGTCCTGACTTTC.

This chain joins TRBV10-3 and TRBJ1-6; a possible D gene is TRBD1 (5 bases). Germline V CDR1 and CDR2: ENHRY, SYGVKD. The ends were cut back, 2 bases at V and 7 bases at J, with 12 bases in the middle. This CDR3 spans 15 amino acids. CDR3 sequence (DNA): TGTGCCATCAGTGAGCCGCAGGGAGGCAATTCACCCCTCCACTTT. This encodes CAISEPQGGNSPLHF.

This clonotype was seen repeatedly, ten times or more. This chain uses TRBV7-8 with TRBJ1-6; 9 bases agree with TRBD1. Looked up from germline, CDR1 is SGHVS and CDR2 is FQNEAQ. The CDR3 consists of 16 residues. The junction had 3 bases not matched to a gene; V was cut back by 1 base and J by 5 bases. DNA for the CDR3: TGTGCCAGCAGCTTAGGTGGGACAGGGAATAATTCACCCCTCCACTTT. Translated, it gives CASSLGGTGNNSPLHF.

This clonotype was found many times. This chain uses TRBV12-3 or TRBV12-4 with TRBJ1-6, with TRBD1 as a possible D gene (6 bases). The CDR3 totals 15 residues. V lost 7 bases and J 10 bases, leaving 20 bases between the germline ends. The DNA of the CDR3 is TGTGCCAGCACCCCAGGCAGGGGAAGCGGCTCACCCCTCCACTTT. Translation: CASTPGRGSGSPLHF.

This clonotype was seen ten or more times. This chain connects TRBV28 to TRBJ2-6, with D unresolved. Germline values: CDR1 MDHEN, CDR2 SYDVKM. The CDR3 runs to 13 residues. Between the trimmed V and J ends, which lost 7 bases and 0 bases, there was a span of 4 bases. The CDR3 here is CASTPSGANVLTF. CDR3 nucleotide sequence: TGTGCCAGCACCCCCTCTGGGGCCAACGTCCTGACTTTC.

The sample holds many counts of this clonotype. This sequence joins TRBV4-3 and TRBJ1-2, with 7 nucleotides matching TRBD1. Germline loops: CDR1 LGHNA, CDR2 YSLEER. The CDR3 spans 14 residues. The ends lost 4 bases at V and 7 bases at J; junction bases unmatched: 9. This CDR3 reads CASSRSDRDGGYTF. Written as DNA, the CDR3 is TGCGCCAGCAGCCGCTCAGACAGGGACGGTGGCTACACCTTC.

For this clonotype: A clone one base away is much larger, so this may be a read error. This chain joins TRBV7-9 and TRBJ1-2; a possible D gene is TRBD1 (5 bases). Germline CDR1 and CDR2: SEHNR and FQNEAQ (reference sequence). V lost 8 bases, J lost 7 bases, and 20 bases lay in between. The CDR3 totals 14 residues. The CDR3 coding sequence is TGTGCCAGCGCGGCCGGGGCGGGTTGTAGTGGCTACACCTTC. This codes for CASAAGAGCSGYTF.

Ten or more counts support this clonotype. J is TRBJ2-7 and V is TRBV6-6; TRBD1 matches at 7 bases. The CDR3 has 16 amino acids. V lost 0 bases, J lost 2 bases, and 7 bases stayed unmatched. Germline-derived CDR1 and CDR2 are MNHNY and SVGAGI (reference sequence). CDR3 amino acids: CASSYSGQPEPYEQYF. In nucleotides, the CDR3 is TGTGCCAGCAGTTACTCGGGACAGCCAGAACCCTACGAGCAGTACTTC.

This clonotype came up many times. V gene TRBV7-8 combines with J gene TRBJ2-2; 8 nucleotides align to TRBD1. The germline gives CDR1 SGHVS, CDR2 FQNEAQ. With V trimmed by 3 bases and J by 3 bases, 12 bases remained unmatched. CDR3 size: 18 residues. This CDR3 is CASSLRTGKLAYTGELFF. DNA of the CDR3: TGTGCCAGCAGCTTGCGGACAGGGAAACTCGCCTACACCGGGGAGCTGTTTTTT.